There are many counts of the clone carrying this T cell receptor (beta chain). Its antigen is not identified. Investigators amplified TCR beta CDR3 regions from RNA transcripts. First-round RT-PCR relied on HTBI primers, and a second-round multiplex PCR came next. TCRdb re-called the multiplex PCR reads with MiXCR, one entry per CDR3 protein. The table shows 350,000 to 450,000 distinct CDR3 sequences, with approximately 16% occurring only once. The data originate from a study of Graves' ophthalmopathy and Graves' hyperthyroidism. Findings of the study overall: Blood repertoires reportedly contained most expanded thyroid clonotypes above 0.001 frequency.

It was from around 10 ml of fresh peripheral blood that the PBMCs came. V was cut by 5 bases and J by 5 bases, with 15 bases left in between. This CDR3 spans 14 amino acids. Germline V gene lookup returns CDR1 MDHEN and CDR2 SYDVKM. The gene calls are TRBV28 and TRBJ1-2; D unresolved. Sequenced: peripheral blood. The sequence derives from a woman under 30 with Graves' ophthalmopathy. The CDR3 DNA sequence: TGTGCCAGCAGTGGAGGTCTCTTGGGGTATGGCTACACCTTC. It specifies CASSGGLLGYGYTF.